This entry lists 25 T cell receptor beta chains sequenced from one sample in a study of control samples from healthy donors and cancer patients. The table came from immunoSEQ multiplex PCR; TCRdb's copy has only in-frame clones and leaves some out. Counted here are around 110,000 clones, about 88% occurring once; the ten biggest clones make up under 2.5%. Sequencing input: blood. Receptors were obtained from a woman in her seventies in good health.

The chain combines TRBV5-6 with TRBJ1-1; D might be TRBD1 (5 bases). CDR1 is SGHDT and CDR2 is YYEEEE in the germline V gene. The CDR3 is made up of 13 amino acids. Trimming took off 2 bases at V and 6 bases at J, with 11 bases between the two ends. DNA for the CDR3: TGTGCCAGCAGCTTATTTTCAGGGTCTGAAGCTTTCTTT. Translating gives CASSLFSGSEAFF.

The chain is built from TRBV7-3 and TRBJ2-1; D possibly uses TRBD1 or TRBD2 (6 bases each). Per germline, CDR1 SGHTA and CDR2 FQGTGA. The CDR3 is 15 residues long. V was clipped by 1 base and J by 7 bases, with 14 bases between them. CDR3 sequence reads: CASSLMTGAYNEQFF. Written as DNA, the CDR3 is TGTGCCAGCAGCTTAATGACGGGGGCGTATAATGAGCAGTTCTTC.

V gene TRBV15 combines with J gene TRBJ2-3; no clear D. The CDR3 consists of 15 residues. In germline, CDR1 is LNHNV, CDR2 YYDKDF (reference sequence). The ends were cut back, 3 bases at V and 1 base at J, with 11 bases in the middle. The CDR3 protein is CATSSDPWGTDTQYF. Written as DNA, the CDR3 is TGTGCCACCAGCAGCGACCCCTGGGGCACAGATACGCAGTATTTT.

The chain joins TRBV19 to TRBJ2-3; either TRBD1 or TRBD2 may supply D (5 bases each). Germline V gene sequence: CDR1 LNHDA, CDR2 SQIVND (reference sequence). V was cut by 5 bases and J by 4 bases, with 19 bases left in between. CDR3 length equals 16 residues. The CDR3 DNA is TGTGCCAGTAGTGGGGCGGAAACCTGGGACGCAGATACGCAGTATTTT. It yields the protein CASSGAETWDADTQYF.

V gene TRBV27 combines with J gene TRBJ2-5, with 7 nucleotides matching TRBD2. V dropped 4 bases and J dropped 5; count of bases not matched to a gene: 10. The CDR3 is 15 residues long. CDR1 is MNHEY, CDR2 SMNVEV, per germline (reference sequence). In DNA, the CDR3 is TGTGCCAGCAGTTCTTTCGACGGGGGGAGGGAGACCCAGTACTTC. Its translation is CASSSFDGGRETQYF.

The chain couples TRBV7-2 to TRBJ1-5; D possibly corresponds to TRBD1 (6 bases). There are 14 residues in the CDR3. The V end lost 5 bases, the J end lost 5 bases, and 13 bases lay between the germline ends. Germline loops: CDR1 SGHTA, CDR2 FQGNSA. CDR3 sequence reads: CASSGQGNYQPQHF. CDR3 DNA sequence: TGTGCCAGCAGCGGGCAGGGGAATTATCAGCCCCAGCATTTT.

This clone was detected only once. The rearrangement links TRBV6-2 or TRBV6-3 to TRBJ2-7; the D is unclear. This CDR3 is 12 amino acids long. CDR1 is MNHEY and CDR2 is SVGEGT in the germline V gene. V was shortened by 0 bases and J by 9 bases, with 9 bases between the two germline ends. The DNA of the CDR3 is TGTGCCAGCAGTTACTCAGGGTTGGGGCAGTACTTC. Protein product: CASSYSGLGQYF.

The chain has TRBV6-2 or TRBV6-3 and TRBJ2-7; TRBD1 or TRBD2 may be the D gene (7 bases each). The CDR3 spans 12 residues. Germline assignment: CDR1 MNHEY and CDR2 SVGEGT. The V end was cut by 4 bases, the J end by 7 bases, with 11 bases between. The CDR3 here is CASSWQGGEQYF. CDR3 nucleotide sequence: TGTGCCAGCAGTTGGCAGGGGGGGGAGCAGTACTTC.

The chain uses TRBV24-1 and TRBJ2-1, with D unresolved. CDR1 and CDR2 (germline): KGHDR, SFDVKD. V gave up 3 bases and J gave up 6 bases, with 5 bases separating them. CDR3 length: 12 residues. The CDR3 protein is CATSDPTNEQFF. The CDR3 DNA follows: TGTGCCACCAGTGATCCAACCAATGAGCAGTTCTTC.

The V gene is TRBV18, the J gene TRBJ1-5; D ambiguous. Germline CDR1 reads KGHSH; CDR2 reads LQKENI. The CDR3 totals 13 residues. The V gene lost 2 bases and the J gene lost 9 bases, with 11 bases spanning the gap. The CDR3 DNA sequence: TGTGCCAGCTCACCAACCCGTGCGGGGCCCCAGCATTTT. Protein product: CASSPTRAGPQHF.

Concerning this clone itself: The junction does not match germline at one end; this may be a read error. The chain links TRBV19 to TRBJ1-5; D gene uncertain. Germline V lookup: CDR1 LNHDA, CDR2 SQIVND (reference sequence). The length of the CDR3 is 11 residues. The CDR3 nucleotides are TGTGCCAGTGGCAGCAGTCAGCCCCAGCATTTT. Its translation: CASGSSQPQHF.

This clone was seen only once. The J gene is TRBJ2-7, the V gene TRBV6-2 or TRBV6-3; 9 nucleotides line up with TRBD1. Germline V gives CDR1 MNHEY, CDR2 SVGEGT. With 2 bases clipped from V and 6 bases from J, the junction kept 5 bases outside the gene matches. This CDR3 spans 14 amino acids. The CDR3 region is CASSYRDRDSEQYF. The CDR3 DNA follows: TGTGCCAGCAGTTACCGGGACAGGGACTCCGAGCAGTACTTC.

On this clone itself: One junction end does not reproduce the germline sequence, and a read error may be involved. The chain is built from TRBV7-7 and TRBJ2-7; TRBD1 aligns across 8 bases. The CDR3 has 17 amino acids. Germline assignment: CDR1 SSHAT and CDR2 FNYEAQ (reference sequence). The CDR3, as DNA: TGTGCTAGCAGCTTAGTTTTTCTCGGACAGGGACTCCACGAGCAGTACTTC. Its protein is CASSLVFLGQGLHEQYF.

The V gene is TRBV7-9, the J gene TRBJ2-7; D not certain. The CDR3 sequence is 14 residues long. Germline loops: CDR1 SEHNR, CDR2 FQNEAQ (reference sequence). Trimming cost V 3 bases and J 0 bases, with 9 bases left between them. The chain's CDR3 is CASSFSTNSYEQYF. The CDR3 DNA reads as TGTGCCAGCAGCTTCAGTACGAACTCCTACGAGCAGTACTTC.

The chain recombines TRBV19 with TRBJ2-3; TRBD2 aligns across 12 bases. The CDR3 is 17 amino acids. The trim removed 5 bases at V and 1 base at J, leaving 7 bases unmatched. Germline V gene sequence: CDR1 LNHDA, CDR2 SQIVND (reference sequence). CDR3 amino acids: CASSLASGGAGTDTQYF. For the CDR3, the DNA is TGTGCCAGTAGTCTTGCTAGCGGGGGGGCCGGCACAGATACGCAGTATTTT.

V gene TRBV6-6 combines with J gene TRBJ1-1; D may be TRBD1 (5 bases). Germline V gives CDR1 MNHNY, CDR2 SVGAGI (reference sequence). V dropped 4 bases and J dropped 1 base, with 10 bases sitting between them. CDR3 size: 14 residues. The CDR3 spells CASSLGGENTEAFF. The CDR3 DNA reads as TGTGCCAGCAGTTTGGGGGGGGAGAACACTGAAGCTTTCTTT.

This clone was found a few times. The rearrangement links TRBV2 to TRBJ1-1; D is unresolved. CDR3 length: 13 residues. The ends were cut back, 6 bases at V and 5 bases at J, with 13 bases in the middle. The germline gives CDR1 SNHLY, CDR2 FYNNEI. CDR3 sequence: CASRREAGTEAFF. CDR3 DNA: TGTGCCAGCAGGCGGGAGGCCGGGACTGAAGCTTTCTTT.

This clone was picked up a small number of times. CDR3 region: CASSYREGNSPLHF. Here the CDR3 DNA reads TGTGCCAGCAGCTACAGGGAAGGAAATTCACCCCTCCACTTT. V usage is TRBV5-4 and J usage is TRBJ1-6, with D tentatively TRBD1 (6 bases). With 3 bases removed from V and 7 bases from J, the gap between germline ends came to 11 bases. Germline values: CDR1 SGHNT, CDR2 YYREEE (reference sequence). The CDR3 is 14 amino acids. The variable domain in full, completed from reference TRBV5-4 and TRBJ1-6, reads ETGVTQSPTHLIKTRGQQVTLRCSSQSGHNTVSWYQQALGQGPQFIFQYYREEENGRGNFPPRFSGLQFPNYSSELNVNALELDDSALYLCASSYREGNSPLHFGNGTRLTVT.

A few counts support this clone. J is TRBJ1-4 and V is TRBV2; D is possibly TRBD1 (5 bases). Germline V gene data show CDR1 as SNHLY and CDR2 as FYNNEI. The V end was cut by 4 bases, the J end by 14 bases, with 14 bases between. This CDR3 contains 12 residues. The CDR3 loop reads CASSAVGGGLFF. For the CDR3, the DNA is TGTGCCAGCAGTGCGGTCGGCGGGGGGCTGTTTTTT.

The rearrangement joins TRBV6-2 or TRBV6-3 to TRBJ1-2, with 8 nucleotides matching TRBD1. Trimming took 2 bases from V and 4 from J; bases not matched to a gene: 12. The germline CDR1 and CDR2 sequences are MNHEY and SVGEGT. The CDR3 has 17 amino acids. In nucleotides, the CDR3 is TGTGCCAGCAGTTACCTCGGACAGGGCACAGGGATCTATGGCTACACCTTC. This translates into CASSYLGQGTGIYGYTF.

The chain couples TRBV4-2 to TRBJ2-7; D possibly uses TRBD1 or TRBD2 (5 bases each). The V end was cut by 2 bases, the J end by 5 bases, with 19 bases between. Germline V gives CDR1 LGHNA, CDR2 YNFKEQ. CDR3 length: 16 residues. CDR3 loop: CASSQLRTGRVDEQYF. DNA of the CDR3: TGTGCCAGCAGCCAATTGCGGACGGGGCGGGTAGACGAGCAGTACTTC.

This chain uses TRBV6-6 with TRBJ1-6; TRBD1 matches at 7 bases. The CDR3 contains 18 residues. Germline V gives CDR1 MNHNY, CDR2 SVGAGI (reference sequence). The J segment lost 0 bases and the V segment lost 6 bases, leaving 11 bases of the junction unmatched. The CDR3 region is CASSRSTGFSSYNSPLHF. CDR3 coding DNA: TGTGCCAGCAGCCGATCGACAGGGTTTAGCTCCTATAATTCACCCCTCCACTTT.

In this sample, this clone turned up once. The chain joins TRBV6-4 to TRBJ2-2; possible D gene TRBD2, 6 bases. Germline values: CDR1 MRHNA, CDR2 SNTAGT. The CDR3 consists of 15 residues. V shed 8 bases and J shed 4 bases, with 17 bases lying between them. The CDR3 sequence is CASSVQGGGTGELFF. Here the CDR3 DNA reads TGTGCCAGCTCAGTTCAGGGAGGCGGCACCGGGGAGCTGTTTTTT.

In this sample, this clone turned up a few times. The chain couples TRBV2 to TRBJ1-2, with a possible D match to TRBD1 (6 bases). Looked up from germline, CDR1 is SNHLY and CDR2 is FYNNEI. Trimming left V 1 base short and J 8 bases short, with 11 bases between. This CDR3 contains 13 residues. CDR3 in amino acids: CASSEDRAGGYTF. CDR3 nucleotide sequence: TGTGCCAGCAGTGAAGACAGGGCAGGCGGCTACACCTTC. The complete variable domain, with remaining parts taken from reference TRBV2 and TRBJ1-2, reads EPEVTQTPSHQVTQMGQEVILRCVPISNHLYFYWYRQILGQKVEFLVSFYNNEISEKSEIFDDQFSVERPDGSNFTLKIRSTKLEDSAMYFCASSEDRAGGYTFGSGTRLTVV.

This clone was counted a few times. V gene TRBV11-2 combines with J gene TRBJ2-2, with unresolved D. The germline CDR1 and CDR2 sequences are SGHAT and FQNNGV. The CDR3 is made up of 14 amino acids. Trimming removed 5 bases from V and 0 bases from J, with 7 bases in between. CDR3 DNA sequence: TGTGCCAGCAGCCCCATTACGAACACCGGGGAGCTGTTTTTT. It specifies CASSPITNTGELFF.